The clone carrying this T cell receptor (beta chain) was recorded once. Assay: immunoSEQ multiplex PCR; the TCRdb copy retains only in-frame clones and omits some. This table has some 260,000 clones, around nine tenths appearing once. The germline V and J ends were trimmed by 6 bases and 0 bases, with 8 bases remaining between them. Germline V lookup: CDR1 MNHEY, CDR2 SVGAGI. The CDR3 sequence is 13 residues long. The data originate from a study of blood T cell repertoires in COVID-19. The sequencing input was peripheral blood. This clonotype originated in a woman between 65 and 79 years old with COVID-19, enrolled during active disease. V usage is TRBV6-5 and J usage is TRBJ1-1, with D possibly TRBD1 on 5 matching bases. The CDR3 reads CASRHRLNTEAFF. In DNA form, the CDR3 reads TGTGCCAGCAGACACAGGTTGAACACTGAAGCTTTCTTT.